What follows is one TCR beta chain and its context. Its matching antigen is unknown. This record comes from a study of response to subunit inactivated influenza vaccine. V trimming: 2 bases; J trimming: 2 bases; junction bases outside the gene matches: 7. Germline lookup yields CDR1 DFQATT and CDR2 SNEGSKA (reference sequence). This CDR3 contains 15 residues. Overall study results and limits: Seasonal influenza vaccination, on each occasion, was suggested by the authors to recruit few new T cells.

One entry per CDR3 protein, called by TCRdb with MiXCR from the RT-PCR reads. The table lists roughly 670,000 distinct CDR3 sequences, around 15% of them singletons. The TCR sequence derives from a man in his fifties who received an inactivated influenza vaccine. This chain uses TRBV20-1 with TRBJ2-7; TRBD1 matches 9 bases. The sample was PBMCs from blood, taken about 14 days before vaccination. The CDR3 sequence is CSARSGTGMAYEQYF. CDR3 bases: TGCAGTGCTAGATCCGGGACAGGGATGGCCTACGAGCAGTACTTC.